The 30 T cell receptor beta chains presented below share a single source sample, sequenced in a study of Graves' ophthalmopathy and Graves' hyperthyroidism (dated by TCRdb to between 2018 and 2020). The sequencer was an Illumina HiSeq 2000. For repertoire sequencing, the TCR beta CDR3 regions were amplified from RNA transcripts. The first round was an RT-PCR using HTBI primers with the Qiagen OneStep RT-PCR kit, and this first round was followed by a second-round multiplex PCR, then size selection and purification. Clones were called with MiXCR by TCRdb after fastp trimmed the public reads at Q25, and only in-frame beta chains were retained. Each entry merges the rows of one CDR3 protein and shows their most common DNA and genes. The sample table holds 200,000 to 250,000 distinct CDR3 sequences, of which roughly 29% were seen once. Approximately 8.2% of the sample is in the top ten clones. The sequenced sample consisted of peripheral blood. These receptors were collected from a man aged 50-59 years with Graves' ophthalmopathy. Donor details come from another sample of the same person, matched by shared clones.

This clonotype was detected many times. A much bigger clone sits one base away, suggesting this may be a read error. The CDR3 region has the DNA TGTGCCGGCAGTTCCGTTGAAGAGACCCAGTACTTC. It translates to CAGSSVEETQYF. The V gene is TRBV6-5, the J gene TRBJ2-5; D remains unclear. The CDR3 consists of 12 residues. Germline CDR1 is MNHEY and CDR2 is SVGAGI.

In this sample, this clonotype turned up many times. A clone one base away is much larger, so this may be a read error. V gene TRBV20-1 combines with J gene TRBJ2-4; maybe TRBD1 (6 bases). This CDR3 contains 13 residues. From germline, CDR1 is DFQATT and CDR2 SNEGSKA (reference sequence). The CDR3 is CSASLGAKDIQYF. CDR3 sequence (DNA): TGCAGTGCCAGCCTGGGGGCCAAAGACATTCAGTACTTC.

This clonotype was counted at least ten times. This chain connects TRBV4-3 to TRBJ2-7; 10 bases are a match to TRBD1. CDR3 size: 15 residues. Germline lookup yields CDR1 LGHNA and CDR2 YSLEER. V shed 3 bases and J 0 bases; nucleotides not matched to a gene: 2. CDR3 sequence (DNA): TGCGCCAGCAGCCAGGACAGGGGGAGCTCCTACGAGCAGTACTTC. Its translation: CASSQDRGSSYEQYF.

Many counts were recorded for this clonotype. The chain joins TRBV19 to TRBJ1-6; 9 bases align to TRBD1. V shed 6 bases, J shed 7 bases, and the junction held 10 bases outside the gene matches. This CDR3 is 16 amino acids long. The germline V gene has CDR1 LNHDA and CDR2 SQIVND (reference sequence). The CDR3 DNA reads TGTGCCAGTAGCTCCGGGACAGGGCGAAGAAATTCACCCCTCCACTTT. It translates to CASSSGTGRRNSPLHF. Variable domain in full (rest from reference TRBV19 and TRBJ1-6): DGGITQSPKYLFRKEGQNVTLSCEQNLNHDAMYWYRQDPGQGLRLIYYSQIVNDFQKGDIAEGYSVSREKKESFPLTVTSAQKNPTAFYLCASSSGTGRRNSPLHFGNGTRLTVT.

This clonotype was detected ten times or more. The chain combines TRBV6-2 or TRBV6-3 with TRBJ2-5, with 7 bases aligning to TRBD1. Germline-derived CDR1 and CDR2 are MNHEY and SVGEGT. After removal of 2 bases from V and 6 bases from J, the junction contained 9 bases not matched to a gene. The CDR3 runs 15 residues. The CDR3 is CASSYLQTGRKTQYF. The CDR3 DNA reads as TGTGCCAGCAGTTACCTACAGACAGGGAGAAAGACCCAGTACTTC.

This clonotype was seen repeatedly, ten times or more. In DNA form, the CDR3 reads TGCGCCAGCAGCCGCTTGGGGGGCCCCACTGAAGCTTTCTTT. The encoded protein is CASSRLGGPTEAFF. V gene TRBV4-1 combines with J gene TRBJ1-1; the D gene is possibly TRBD1 (6 bases). CDR3 length equals 14 residues. V gave up 4 bases and J gave up 4 bases, with 13 bases separating them. Germline assignment: CDR1 MGHRA and CDR2 YSYEKL.

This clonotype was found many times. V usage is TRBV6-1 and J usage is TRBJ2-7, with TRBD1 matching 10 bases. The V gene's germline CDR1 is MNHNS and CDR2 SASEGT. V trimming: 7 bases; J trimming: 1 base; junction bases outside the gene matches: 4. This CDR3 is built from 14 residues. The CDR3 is CASTEDRGSYEQYF. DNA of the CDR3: TGTGCCAGCACGGAGGACAGGGGGTCCTACGAGCAGTACTTC.

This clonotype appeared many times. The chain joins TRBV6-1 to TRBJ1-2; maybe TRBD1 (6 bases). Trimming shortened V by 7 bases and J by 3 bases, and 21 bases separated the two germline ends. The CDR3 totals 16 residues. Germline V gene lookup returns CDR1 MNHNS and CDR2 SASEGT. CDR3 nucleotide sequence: TGTGCCAGCACCACCCAGGGGACACCCCCGTACTATGGCTACACCTTC. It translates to CASTTQGTPPYYGYTF.

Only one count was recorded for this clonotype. For the CDR3, the DNA is TGCGCCAGCAGATTAACATTCTCGAACACTGAAGCTTTCTTT. This codes for CASRLTFSNTEAFF. J is TRBJ1-1 and V is TRBV5-1; D is unclear. CDR1 and CDR2 (germline): SGHRS, YFSETQ. The CDR3 length is 14 residues. Trimming shortened V by 5 bases and J by 1 base, and 12 bases separated the two germline ends.

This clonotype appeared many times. Here the CDR3 DNA reads TGTGCCAGTAGTATAGGGCAGTCCGCTGAAGCTTTCTTT. Translated, it gives CASSIGQSAEAFF. The chain is built from TRBV19 and TRBJ1-1; no definite D call. The CDR3 extends over 13 amino acids. The germline gives CDR1 LNHDA, CDR2 SQIVND (reference sequence). The V gene lost 1 base and the J gene lost 6 bases, with 9 bases spanning the gap.

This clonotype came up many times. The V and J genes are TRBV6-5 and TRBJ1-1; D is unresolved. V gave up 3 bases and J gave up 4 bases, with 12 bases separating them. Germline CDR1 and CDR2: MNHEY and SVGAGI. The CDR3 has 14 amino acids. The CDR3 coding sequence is TGTGCCAGCAGTTATACCCGACGTTCCACTGAAGCTTTCTTT. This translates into CASSYTRRSTEAFF.

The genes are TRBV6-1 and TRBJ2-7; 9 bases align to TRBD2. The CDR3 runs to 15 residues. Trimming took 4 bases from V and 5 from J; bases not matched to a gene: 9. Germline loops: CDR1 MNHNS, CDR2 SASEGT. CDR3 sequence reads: CASSGSIAGADEQYF. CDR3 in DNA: TGTGCCAGCAGTGGATCAATAGCGGGAGCGGACGAGCAGTACTTC.

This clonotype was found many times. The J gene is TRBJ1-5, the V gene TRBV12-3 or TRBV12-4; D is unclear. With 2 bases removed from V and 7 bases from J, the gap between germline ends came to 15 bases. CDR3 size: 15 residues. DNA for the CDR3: TGTGCCAGCAGTTTATTGGTGGGAGGGAACCAGCCCCAGCATTTT. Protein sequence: CASSLLVGGNQPQHF.

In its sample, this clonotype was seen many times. The CDR3: CASKAAMNTEAFF. CDR3 coding DNA: TGTGCCAGCAAGGCGGCAATGAACACTGAAGCTTTCTTT. V and J are TRBV2 and TRBJ1-1, with D hard to call. In germline, CDR1 is SNHLY, CDR2 FYNNEI. Trimming pared 7 bases from V and 0 bases from J, leaving 9 bases between. The CDR3 is 13 residues long.

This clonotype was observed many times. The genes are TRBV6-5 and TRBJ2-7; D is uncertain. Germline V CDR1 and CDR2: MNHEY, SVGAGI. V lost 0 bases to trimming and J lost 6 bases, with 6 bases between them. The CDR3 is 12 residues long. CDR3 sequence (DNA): TGTGCCAGCAGTTACTCGGCAGGCGAGCAGTACTTC. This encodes CASSYSAGEQYF.

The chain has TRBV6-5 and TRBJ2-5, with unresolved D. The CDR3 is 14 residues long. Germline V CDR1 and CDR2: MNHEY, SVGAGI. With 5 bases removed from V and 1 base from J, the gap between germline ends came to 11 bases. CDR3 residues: CASSNQVLQETQYF. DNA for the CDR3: TGTGCCAGCAGTAACCAGGTTCTCCAAGAGACCCAGTACTTC.

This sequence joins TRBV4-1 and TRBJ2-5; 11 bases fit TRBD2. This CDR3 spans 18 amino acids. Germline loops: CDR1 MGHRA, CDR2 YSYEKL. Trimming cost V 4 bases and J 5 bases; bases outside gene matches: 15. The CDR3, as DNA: TGCGCCAGCAGCCCCCAAGATACCAGGACTAGCGGGCGGGAGACCCAGTACTTC. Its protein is CASSPQDTRTSGRETQYF.

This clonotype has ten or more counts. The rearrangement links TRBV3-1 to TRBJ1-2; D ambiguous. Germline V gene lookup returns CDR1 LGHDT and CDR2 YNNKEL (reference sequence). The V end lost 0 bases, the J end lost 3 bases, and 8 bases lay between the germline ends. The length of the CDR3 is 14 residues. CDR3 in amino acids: CASSQEAGYYGYTF. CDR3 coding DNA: TGTGCCAGCAGCCAAGAGGCCGGATACTATGGCTACACCTTC.

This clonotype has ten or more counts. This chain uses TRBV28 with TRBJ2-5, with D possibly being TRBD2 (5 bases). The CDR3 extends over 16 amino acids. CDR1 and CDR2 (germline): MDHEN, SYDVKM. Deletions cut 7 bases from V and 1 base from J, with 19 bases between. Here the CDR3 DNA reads TGTGCCAGCACCATTCTGGGCTCGAGGGCCCAAGAGACCCAGTACTTC. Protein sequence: CASTILGSRAQETQYF.

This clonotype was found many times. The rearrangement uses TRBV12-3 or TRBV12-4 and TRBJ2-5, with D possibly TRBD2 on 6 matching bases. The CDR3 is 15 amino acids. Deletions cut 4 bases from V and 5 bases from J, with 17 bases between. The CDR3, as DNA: TGTGCCAGCAGTTCTTACCGGGGGAGTACTGAGACCCAGTACTTC. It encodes CASSSYRGSTETQYF.

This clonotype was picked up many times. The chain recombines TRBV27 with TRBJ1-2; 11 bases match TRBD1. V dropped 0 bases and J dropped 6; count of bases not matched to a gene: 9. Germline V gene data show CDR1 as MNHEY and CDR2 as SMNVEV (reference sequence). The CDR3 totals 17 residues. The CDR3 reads CASSLSIGGTGGNGYTF. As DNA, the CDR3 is TGTGCCAGCAGTTTATCGATAGGCGGGACAGGGGGAAATGGCTACACCTTC.

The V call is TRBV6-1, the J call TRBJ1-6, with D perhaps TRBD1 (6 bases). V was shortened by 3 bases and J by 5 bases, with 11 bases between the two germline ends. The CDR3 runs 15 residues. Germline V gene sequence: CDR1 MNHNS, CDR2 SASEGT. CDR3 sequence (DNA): TGTGCCAGCAGTGACCAGTGGGGGCATAATTCACCCCTCCACTTT. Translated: CASSDQWGHNSPLHF.

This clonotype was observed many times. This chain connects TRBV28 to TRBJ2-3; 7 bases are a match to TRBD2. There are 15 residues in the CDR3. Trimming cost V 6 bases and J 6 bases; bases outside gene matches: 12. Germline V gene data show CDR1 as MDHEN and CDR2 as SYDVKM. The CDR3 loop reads CASSPWGGSVDTQYF. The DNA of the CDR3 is TGTGCCAGCAGCCCCTGGGGGGGGTCGGTGGATACGCAGTATTTT.

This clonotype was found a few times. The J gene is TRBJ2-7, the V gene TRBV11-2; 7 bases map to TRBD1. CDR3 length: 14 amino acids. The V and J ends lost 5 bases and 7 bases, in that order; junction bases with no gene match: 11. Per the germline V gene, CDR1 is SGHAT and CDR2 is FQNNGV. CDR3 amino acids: CASSGVGTVYEQYF. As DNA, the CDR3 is TGTGCCAGCAGCGGGGTAGGGACAGTCTATGAGCAGTACTTC.

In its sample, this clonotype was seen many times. The CDR3 region is CSARRTNSYEQYF. In DNA, the CDR3 is TGCAGTGCTAGACGGACAAACTCCTACGAGCAGTACTTC. This rearrangement joins TRBV20-1 to TRBJ2-7; tentatively, D is TRBD1 (5 bases). This CDR3 has 13 amino acids. V lost 2 bases and J 0 bases, leaving 8 bases between the germline ends. Per the germline V gene, CDR1 is DFQATT and CDR2 is SNEGSKA (reference sequence).

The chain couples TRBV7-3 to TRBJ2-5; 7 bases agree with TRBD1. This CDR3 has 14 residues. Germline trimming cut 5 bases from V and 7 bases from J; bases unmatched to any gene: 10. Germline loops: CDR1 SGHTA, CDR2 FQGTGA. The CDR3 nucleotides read TGTGCCAGCAGCCCCTCAGGGGGTTTTGGGACCCAGTACTTC. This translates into CASSPSGGFGTQYF.

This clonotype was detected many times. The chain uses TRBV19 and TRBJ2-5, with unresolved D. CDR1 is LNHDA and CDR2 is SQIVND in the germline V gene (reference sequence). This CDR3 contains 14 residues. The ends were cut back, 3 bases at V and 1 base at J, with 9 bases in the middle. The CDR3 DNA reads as TGTGCCAGTAGTATCCGAATTTTCCAAGAGACCCAGTACTTC. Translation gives CASSIRIFQETQYF.

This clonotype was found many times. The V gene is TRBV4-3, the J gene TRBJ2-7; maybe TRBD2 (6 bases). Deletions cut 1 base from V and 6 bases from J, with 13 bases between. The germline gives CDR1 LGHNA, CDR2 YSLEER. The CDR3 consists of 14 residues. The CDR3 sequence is CASSQVLAGTEQYF. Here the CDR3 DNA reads TGCGCCAGCAGCCAAGTACTCGCGGGGACCGAGCAGTACTTC.

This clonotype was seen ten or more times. CDR3 sequence: CASSRQGAYGYTF. The DNA of the CDR3 is TGTGCCAGTAGTCGACAGGGGGCTTATGGCTACACCTTC. The V gene is TRBV19, the J gene TRBJ1-2; 10 bases agree with TRBD1. CDR3 length: 13 residues. V lost 5 bases, J lost 5 bases, and 2 bases stayed unmatched. Germline-derived CDR1 and CDR2 are LNHDA and SQIVND (reference sequence).

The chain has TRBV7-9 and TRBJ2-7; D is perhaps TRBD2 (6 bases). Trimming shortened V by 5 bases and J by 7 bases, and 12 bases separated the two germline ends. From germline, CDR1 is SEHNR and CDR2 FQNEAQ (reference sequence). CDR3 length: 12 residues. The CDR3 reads CASSPFGGEQYF. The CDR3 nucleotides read TGTGCCAGCAGCCCCTTTGGGGGGGAGCAGTACTTC. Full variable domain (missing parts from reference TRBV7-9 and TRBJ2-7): DTGVSQNPRHKITKRGQNVTFRCDPISEHNRLYWYRQTLGQGPEFLTYFQNEAQLEKSRLLSDRFSAERPKGSFSTLEIQRTEQGDSAMYLCASSPFGGEQYFGPGTRLTVT.